This TCR beta chain was profiled in a study of early T cells in non-severe SARS-CoV-2 infection. About the study: Unsorted whole-blood RNA was sequenced in bulk, leaving chains unpaired.

Study-level results: Anti-spike CD8 responses were favored by VDJdb matching, which missed private and CD4 specificities.

This clonotype has a handful of counts. The target antigen is unknown. Unique molecular identifier tags were affixed to discrete cDNA molecules. TCRdb redid the calling of the 5' RACE reads with MiXCR, one entry per CDR3 protein. The data hold tens of thousands of distinct CDR3 sequences, with about 12% observed a single time. Germline V gene data show CDR1 as DFQATT and CDR2 as SNEGSKA (reference sequence). This CDR3 spans 14 amino acids. The chain has TRBV20-1 and TRBJ2-3, with 11 bases fitting TRBD2. Sequencing was done on a sample of whole blood. This receptor was taken from an adult who was a healthcare worker with PCR-confirmed SARS-CoV-2 infection or an uninfected control (not recorded which). The CDR3 region has the DNA TGCAGCCCGAGACTAGCGGGGAGCACAGATACGCAGTATTTT. It codes for CSPRLAGSTDTQYF.